This T cell receptor beta chain was captured in a study of blood T cells in healthy people across ages. This clonotype appeared many times. With a J-beta primer mix and a sample-barcoded 5' primer, a second PCR ran roughly 6 to 11 cycles. A 12-random-nucleotide template-switch adaptor tagged each cDNA molecule. In TCRdb, the 5' RACE reads were re-called with MiXCR into one record per CDR3 protein. The sample holds approximately 810,000 distinct CDR3 sequences, under 35% seen once. The CDR3 length is 15 residues. Per the germline V gene, CDR1 is SGHVS and CDR2 is FQNEAQ. With 5 bases clipped from V and 5 bases from J, the junction kept 11 bases outside the gene matches.

Material for sequencing was blood. The sequence was collected from a woman of 80 years or more in good health. The chain carries TRBV7-8 and TRBJ1-2; TRBD1 aligns across 7 bases. CDR3 coding DNA: TGTGCCAGCAGCAGACGGACAGGATCGGAGTATGGCTACACCTTC. Encoded protein: CASSRRTGSEYGYTF.